This T cell receptor beta chain was captured by sequencing in a study of blood T cell repertoires in COVID-19. The CDR3 totals 16 residues. V dropped 3 bases and J dropped 5; count of bases not matched to a gene: 8. CDR1 and CDR2 (germline): SGHTA, FQGNSA. The assay was immunoSEQ multiplex PCR, and TCRdb's table has in-frame clones only and misses some. Seen here are some 200,000 clones, approximately 75% observed once, and the top ten hold about 9.3%. The age range of participants was 18 to 89 years, with residence in around 22 US areas. Participant-given clinical history determined each cohort assignment. The study counted Cohort 3 donors as recovered given two negative PCRs, clearance, or symptom resolution.

The rearrangement links TRBV7-2 to TRBJ1-2; TRBD1 matches at 11 bases. Sequencing input: PBMCs or T cells enriched from blood (not recorded which). This receptor was identified in a man aged 40-55 years who had recovered from COVID-19. Here the CDR3 reads CASSLAGTGGTYGYTF. The CDR3 DNA is TGTGCCAGCAGCTTGGCCGGGACAGGGGGGACATATGGCTACACCTTC.